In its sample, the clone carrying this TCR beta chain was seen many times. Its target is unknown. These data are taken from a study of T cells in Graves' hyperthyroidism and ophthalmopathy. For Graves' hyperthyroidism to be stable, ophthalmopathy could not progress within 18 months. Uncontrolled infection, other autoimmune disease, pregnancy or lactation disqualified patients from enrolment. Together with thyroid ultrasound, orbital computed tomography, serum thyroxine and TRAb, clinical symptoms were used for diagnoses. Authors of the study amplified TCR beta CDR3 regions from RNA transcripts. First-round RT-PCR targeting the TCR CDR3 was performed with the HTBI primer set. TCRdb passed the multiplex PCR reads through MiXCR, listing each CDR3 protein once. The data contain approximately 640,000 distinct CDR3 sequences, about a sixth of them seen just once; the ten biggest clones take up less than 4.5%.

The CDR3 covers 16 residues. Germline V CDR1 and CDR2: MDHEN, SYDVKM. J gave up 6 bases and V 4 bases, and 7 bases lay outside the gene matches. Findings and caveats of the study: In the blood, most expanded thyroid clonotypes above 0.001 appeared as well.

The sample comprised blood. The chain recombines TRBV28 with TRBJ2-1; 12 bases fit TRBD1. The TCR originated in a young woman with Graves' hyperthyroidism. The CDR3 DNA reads TGTGCCAGCAGTTCCGTGGGACAGGGGGCCTTCAATGAGCAGTTCTTC. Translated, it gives CASSSVGQGAFNEQFF.